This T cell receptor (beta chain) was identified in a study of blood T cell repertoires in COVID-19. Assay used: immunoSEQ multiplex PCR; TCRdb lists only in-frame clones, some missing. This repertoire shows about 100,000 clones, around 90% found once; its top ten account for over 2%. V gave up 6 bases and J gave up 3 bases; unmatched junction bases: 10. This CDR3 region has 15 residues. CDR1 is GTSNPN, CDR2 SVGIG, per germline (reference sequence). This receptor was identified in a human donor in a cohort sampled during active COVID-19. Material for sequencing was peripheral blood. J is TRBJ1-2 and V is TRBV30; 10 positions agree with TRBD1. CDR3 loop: CACLDRGRDYYGYTF. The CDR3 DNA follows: TGTGCCTGCCTCGACAGGGGGCGCGATTACTATGGCTACACCTTC.